What follows describes a single T cell receptor beta chain. The sample originates from a study of blood T cell repertoires in COVID-19. Study in general: Italy, Spain and the United States were the sources of the convalescent and acute COVID-19 samples. The analysed material was cDNA or gDNA that came from T cells, B-cell-depleted T cells, or PBMCs.

In the authors' methods: The assay estimated nucleated cells by amplifying reference gene primers. Assay used: immunoSEQ multiplex PCR; TCRdb lists only in-frame clones, some missing. V and J calls and clone size are given by that table; D and trimming were obtained from the DNA. The sample carries roughly 13,000 clones, less than 90% recorded once. This TCR was sampled from an elderly man with acute or convalescent COVID-19. The source material was peripheral blood.

CDR3 coding DNA: TGCGCCAGCAGCTTGGGGACACCCGAAGGCCACAGAACTTTCTTT. This codes for CASSLGTPEGHRTFF. This chain connects TRBV5-1 to TRBJ1-1, with D perhaps TRBD1 (5 bases). This CDR3 comprises 15 residues. The ends were cut back, 0 bases at V and 12 bases at J, with 21 bases in the middle. In germline, CDR1 is SGHRS, CDR2 YFSETQ.